Given below is one T cell receptor (beta chain) in context. This clone was picked up one time. Its antigen remains unidentified. No quality values exist for individual bases; no much larger clone is one base distant. Other DNA sequences from this sample encode an identical CDR3 as well. This record comes from a study of cytomegalovirus exposure and HLA in healthy donors (TCRdb year 2017). For the study in its entirety: According to a later analysis, one platform produced both the 100 to 150 validation repertoires and the approximately 600 repertoires of the first cohort. The study combined high-throughput TCR immunosequencing, statistical association of individual TCRs with disease status, and machine learning to predict cytomegalovirus infection status. In addition to the first cohort of 650 to 750 subjects, a separate validation cohort of 120 different subjects was used. The study aimed to test whether cataloging public T cell receptors could reveal signatures of past pathogen exposure. Here is what the overall study found, with its caveats: Cytomegalovirus status was reported to be diagnosed by the classifier with high specificity and sensitivity in both the original and validation cohorts. The authors suggested that the approach could potentially be extended to other disease states and immunological phenotypes. A few of the identified cytomegalovirus-associated TCR beta chains were confirmed in vitro to be specific for cytomegalovirus antigens. A later analysis lacked HLA typing for the validation cohort, so it scored co-occurrence in that cohort across all 110 or so repertoires. Most TCR sequences were observed very rarely across donors, whereas some public TCRs were present in many individuals. The study gave a list of around 170 TCR beta chains associated with cytomegalovirus. In a later analysis, TCRs clustered in the first cohort were found to also tend to co-occur in the 130 or so validation repertoires, with 94% of cluster scores above 0.

Receptor libraries were prepared by the immunoSEQ multiplex PCR assay. In the paper's pipeline: A statistical classification framework was built to diagnose cytomegalovirus status from the catalog of TCR beta chain sequences. The immuneACCESS repertoire file appears here via TCRdb, limited to in-frame rearrangements. These files lack a portion of the clones; in checked studies, under half of the deficit traces to unresolved V genes, and the cause of the others is not known. V and J calls and clone size are copied from that table; D and trimming were computed from the DNA. This sample holds 200,000 to 250,000 clones; 80% to 90% were observed only once. The ten most abundant clones make up about 2% of the sample. There are 13 amino acids in the CDR3, from cysteine to phenylalanine inclusive. Left in the record is the CDR3 DNA by itself, 39 bases read in frame from the first base. V lost 5 bases and J lost 4 bases, and the count of bases not matched to a germline gene is 5. Based on the germline V gene (reference sequence), the CDR1 and CDR2 sequences are MNHEY and SMNVEV.

Separate from the approximately 700-subject first cohort, the validation cohort of about 130 subjects was the group to which the donors belonged. The clonotype was recovered from a woman between 18 and 29 years old in good health and CMV-seropositive. The chain couples TRBV27 to TRBJ2-7, and 7 bases in between align with TRBD1. The source material was PBMCs. The nucleotides read TGTGCCAGCAGTCCTGACAGGGCGTACGAGCAGTACTTC. Its protein product is CASSPDRAYEQYF.